The 15 T cell receptor beta chains below come from one sample, sequenced in a study of shared clonotypes between healthy human individuals (dated by TCRdb to about 2020). Library preparation was by the immunoSEQ multiplex PCR assay. TCRdb holds this immuneACCESS table with in-frame rearrangements only. Some clones are missing; in checked studies, unresolved V genes explain under half, and the rest has no known cause. Recorded for this sample are roughly 660,000 clones; less than 95% of them occurred a single time. Jointly, the top ten make up more than 30% of the sample. Sequenced: memory CD8+ T cells from PBMCs. The cell subset or site label of this sample denotes: CD45RO+ cells pooled with CCR7-negative TemRA cells. Source of these receptors: a man aged 18 to 29 in good health. Some clones in this sample may be carry-over from other donors' samples.

The chain joins TRBV7-3 to TRBJ1-1; 8 bases align to TRBD1. The CDR3 length is 15 residues. CDR1 and CDR2 (germline): SGHTA, FQGTGA. After removal of 2 bases from V and 8 bases from J, the junction contained 10 bases not matched to a gene. CDR3 sequence: CASSLSPDRVEEAFF. As DNA, the CDR3 is TGTGCCAGCAGCTTATCCCCGGACAGGGTGGAGGAAGCTTTCTTT.

The chain couples TRBV9 to TRBJ2-5, with a possible D match to TRBD2 (7 bases). Germline V lookup: CDR1 SGDLS, CDR2 YYNGEE. V shed 3 bases and J shed 4 bases, with 13 bases lying between them. This CDR3 is built from 14 residues. The CDR3 DNA follows: TGTGCCAGCAGCGACCGGGGGGCCGGAGAGACCCAGTACTTC. It specifies CASSDRGAGETQYF. Filled out from reference TRBV9 and TRBJ2-5, the complete variable domain reads DSGVTQTPKHLITATGQRVTLRCSPRSGDLSVYWYQQSLDQGLQFLIQYYNGEERAKGNILERFSAQQFPDLHSELNLSSLELGDSALYFCASSDRGAGETQYFGPGTRLLVL.

V and J are TRBV2 and TRBJ2-4; D call uncertain. Germline V gene lookup returns CDR1 SNHLY and CDR2 FYNNEI. This CDR3 region has 15 residues. Trimming took 5 bases from V and 3 from J, leaving 14 bases between them. The CDR3 coding sequence is TGTGCCAGCAGTCCCTCCCTCCGTGGCAAAAACATTCAGTACTTC. This sequence encodes CASSPSLRGKNIQYF.

The chain combines TRBV14 with TRBJ1-4; D unclear. This CDR3 has 12 amino acids. Germline CDR1 reads SGHDN; CDR2 reads FVKESK. The V end was cut by 2 bases, the J end by 11 bases, with 9 bases between. The CDR3 DNA sequence: TGTGCCAGCAGCCAAATAGGAGGGAAACTGTTTTTT. Protein: CASSQIGGKLFF.

The chain uses TRBV14 and TRBJ2-1, with D unresolved. Trimming shortened V by 5 bases and J by 9 bases, and 8 bases separated the two germline ends. The length of the CDR3 is 11 residues. Germline V gene lookup returns CDR1 SGHDN and CDR2 FVKESK. Here the CDR3 DNA reads TGTGCCAGCAGCGTTGGAAGTGAGCAGTTCTTC. Its translation: CASSVGSEQFF.

The J gene is TRBJ1-2, the V gene TRBV5-6, with D possibly matching TRBD1 (5 bases). This CDR3 region has 14 residues. Deletions cut 7 bases from V and 4 bases from J, with 17 bases between. The germline V gene has CDR1 SGHDT and CDR2 YYEEEE. CDR3 amino acids: CASGGGLRAYGYTF. For the CDR3, the DNA is TGTGCCAGCGGCGGGGGATTACGGGCCTATGGCTACACCTTC.

This clone was found once. This sequence joins TRBV5-8 and TRBJ1-5; D remains unclear. The germline gives CDR1 SGHTS, CDR2 YDEGEE. Trimming left V 0 bases short and J 6 bases short, with 7 bases between. The length of the CDR3 is 13 residues. CDR3 residues: CASSLVIGQPQHF. CDR3 nucleotide sequence: TGTGCCAGCAGCTTGGTTATAGGTCAGCCCCAGCATTTT.

CDR3 region: CASSLASRAGPAYNEQFF. The CDR3 coding sequence is TGCGCCAGCAGCTTGGCCTCTCGTGCGGGACCAGCCTACAATGAGCAGTTCTTC. The rearrangement uses TRBV5-1 and TRBJ2-1; possibly TRBD2 for D (6 bases). The germline V gene has CDR1 SGHRS and CDR2 YFSETQ. The CDR3 spans 18 residues. Trimming removed 0 bases from V and 2 bases from J, with 18 bases in between.

The chain carries TRBV28 and TRBJ2-6; TRBD1 matches 8 bases. In germline, CDR1 is MDHEN, CDR2 SYDVKM. The CDR3 totals 17 residues. V was clipped by 6 bases and J by 0 bases; unmatched bases: 7. The CDR3 bases are TGTGCCAGCAGGGGGACAGGTGCTTTCTCTGGGGCCAACGTCCTGACTTTC. This gives the protein CASRGTGAFSGANVLTF.

This chain uses TRBV5-6 with TRBJ2-7; D is unresolved. This CDR3 region has 16 residues. Between the trimmed V and J ends, which lost 3 bases and 2 bases, there was a span of 18 bases. Germline CDR1 and CDR2: SGHDT and YYEEEE. CDR3 coding DNA: TGTGCCAGCAGCTCTATGGCGGACCCCTCACCCTACGAGCAGTACTTC. Protein sequence: CASSSMADPSPYEQYF. Complete variable domain (other parts from reference TRBV5-6 and TRBJ2-7): DAGVTQSPTHLIKTRGQQVTLRCSPKSGHDTVSWYQQALGQGPQFIFQYYEEEERQRGNFPDRFSGHQFPNYSSELNVNALLLGDSALYLCASSSMADPSPYEQYFGPGTRLTVT.

With respect to this clone: The sample carries other DNA sequences with the same CDR3. The chain links TRBV6-4 to TRBJ2-1; D is undetermined. With 2 bases removed from V and 2 bases from J, the gap between germline ends came to 4 bases. Germline CDR1 MRHNA, CDR2 SNTAGT. The CDR3 runs 13 residues. CDR3 amino acids: CASSDGTYNEQFF. CDR3 in DNA: TGTGCCAGCAGTGACGGTACCTACAATGAGCAGTTCTTC.

The chain links TRBV5-6 to TRBJ2-7, with a possible D match to TRBD2 (5 bases). The CDR3 has 12 residues. Trimming removed 4 bases at V and 4 bases at J, with 9 bases between. From germline, CDR1 is SGHDT and CDR2 YYEEEE. The CDR3 DNA reads as TGTGCCAGCAGCAGAGGGAGATACGAGCAGTACTTC. The encoded protein is CASSRGRYEQYF.

The rearrangement joins TRBV27 to TRBJ2-7; either TRBD1 or TRBD2 may fit D (6 bases each). V shed 6 bases and J shed 1 base, with 16 bases lying between them. The CDR3 runs to 15 residues. Germline CDR1 reads MNHEY; CDR2 reads SMNVEV (reference sequence). The chain's CDR3 is CASSNSGGGSYEQYF. DNA of the CDR3: TGTGCCAGCAGCAACAGTGGAGGGGGGTCCTACGAGCAGTACTTC.

The rearrangement joins TRBV28 to TRBJ1-6; maybe TRBD1 (6 bases). Germline loops: CDR1 MDHEN, CDR2 SYDVKM. The CDR3 length is 14 residues. Trimming left V 7 bases short and J 10 bases short, with 17 bases between. CDR3 coding DNA: TGTGCCAGCACTCCGGGACACGCCCGCTCACCCCTCCACTTT. Its translation is CASTPGHARSPLHF.

In its sample, this clone was seen a few times. This chain connects TRBV12-5 to TRBJ2-3; no reliable D call. Germline V lookup: CDR1 LGHNT, CDR2 FRNRAP. This CDR3 is built from 11 residues. V gave up 3 bases and J gave up 2 bases, with 0 bases separating them. This CDR3 reads CASGFTDTQYF. Written as DNA, the CDR3 is TGTGCTAGTGGTTTCACAGATACGCAGTATTTT. Based on the CDR3 plus reference TRBV12-5 and TRBJ2-3, the full variable domain is DARVTQTPRHKVTEMGQEVTMRCQPILGHNTVFWYRQTMMQGLELLAYFRNRAPLDDSGMPKDRFSAEMPDATLATLKIQPSEPRDSAVYFCASGFTDTQYFGPGTRLTVL.